The source of this T cell receptor (beta chain) is a study of identical twins. The CDR3 length is 13 residues. V dropped 6 bases and J dropped 3 bases, with 15 bases sitting between them. Looked up from germline, CDR1 is DFQATT and CDR2 is SNEGSKA (reference sequence). Points from the study as a whole: Cord blood's abundant beta clonotypes had fewer insertions, unlike memory repertoires. Among out-of-frame alpha sequences shared by twins, low generation probability occurred in excess.

This clonotype showed up just a few times. What it recognizes is unknown. TCRdb called the 5' RACE reads again in MiXCR, with one record for every CDR3 protein. The sample holds approximately 20,000 distinct CDR3 sequences, nearly 70% seen once. V usage is TRBV20-1 and J usage is TRBJ2-7, with D maybe TRBD1 (5 bases). The TCR originated in a woman between 18 and 29 years old in good health. This table probably holds off-target reads from a library built for another chain. The specimen was memory (CD45RO+) T cells sorted from blood. This chain's CDR3 is CSAVTDTGYEQYF. In DNA, the CDR3 is TGCAGTGCCGTAACGGACACGGGCTACGAGCAGTACTTC.